A selection of T cell receptor beta chains follows, all from one sample in a study of T cell repertoires in cytomegalovirus infection. TCRdb processed the reads anew with MiXCR; each CDR3 protein has one entry. The data contain a few hundred thousand distinct CDR3 sequences, roughly 29% of them singletons. Sequencing was done on a sample of PBMCs. The receptors were gathered from a human donor in good health (CMV status not recorded). Some clones in this sample may be carry-over from other donors' samples. The CDR3 runs from the conserved cysteine through the conserved F or W. The D gene is left open where the match is weak. Not every row has a clone size; where given, it reads once, few, many or a size class.

>TRBJ2-1|TRBD2|few|TRBV6-2/TRBV6-3
TGTGCCAGCAGTTACTCGATCTTGGAGCGGGAGGGCCGGGGGAATGAGCAGTTCTTC
CASSYSILEREGRGNEQFF
>TRBJ2-5|.|.|TRBV6-2/TRBV6-3
TGTGCCAGCAGTTACCCCGCAGGGAGTGGTCAAGAGACCCAGTACTTC
CASSYPAGSGQETQYF
>TRBJ2-5|.|.|TRBV7-8
TGTGCCAGCAGCTTAGATTGGTACCAAGAGACCCAGTACTTC
CASSLDWYQETQYF
>TRBJ2-2|TRBD1|few|TRBV7-8
TGTGCCAGCAGCTTAGCCCCGGACAGGGGGCTAGCGGAAAACACCGGGGAGCTGTTTTTT
CASSLAPDRGLAENTGELFF
>TRBJ2-7|.|.|TRBV9
TGTGCCAGCAGCGTAGATGTTAGCTCCTACGAGCAGTACTTC
CASSVDVSSYEQYF
>TRBJ1-3|.|few|TRBV6-1
TGTGCCAGCAGTTCCGTGGGGGGCTCTGGAAACACCATATATTTT
CASSSVGGSGNTIYF
>TRBJ2-1|.|.|TRBV28
TGTGCCAGCAGCCTAGGGCTCCACAATGAGCAGTTCTTC
CASSLGLHNEQFF
>TRBJ2-3|.|few|TRBV6-1
TGTGCCAGCAGATGGGGAAGTCTCGGGAAGACAGATACGCAGTATTTT
CASRWGSLGKTDTQYF
>TRBJ2-5|TRBD2|.|TRBV10-2
TGCGCCAGTGGAGCGGGAGCGGAGACCCAGTACTTC
CASGAGAETQYF
>TRBJ2-1|.|many|TRBV7-9
TGTGCCAGCAGAACCTCATTACGGGCCCGGGGCGCCTACAATGAGCAGTTCTTC
CASRTSLRARGAYNEQFF
>TRBJ2-3|TRBD2|.|TRBV19
TGTGCCAGTAGTACTAGGCCGATAGCGGGAGTAGGAGATACGCAGTATTTT
CASSTRPIAGVGDTQYF
>TRBJ1-1|TRBD1|.|TRBV28
TGTGCCAGCAGTAGGGGGGACAGGCGGAACACTGAAGCTTTCTTT
CASSRGDRRNTEAFF
>TRBJ1-2|.|.|TRBV29-1
TGCAGCTCCGCAGCGTTTTCCGGTTACGGGGAGGGCTACACCTTC
CSSAAFSGYGEGYTF
>TRBJ2-1|TRBD2|few|TRBV20-1
TGCAGTGCTAGAAACTCTGCTAGCGGTTTTGTGAATGAGCAGTTCTTC
CSARNSASGFVNEQFF
>TRBJ1-1|.|few|TRBV6-2/TRBV6-3
TGTGCCAGCGGGGAAGGTGGCACTGAAGCTTTCTTT
CASGEGGTEAFF
>TRBJ1-2|.|.|TRBV19
TGTGCCAGTAGTCTGCCTTGGACAGCTAGAAGCGACTATGGCTACACCTTC
CASSLPWTARSDYGYTF
>TRBJ1-2|.|once|TRBV20-1
TGCAGTGCTAGAGATCAGAACCGTAAGGGGGGGCGTGGCTACACCTTC
CSARDQNRKGGRGYTF
>TRBJ2-3|.|many|TRBV7-2
TGTGCCAGCAGTCATGGAGATACGCAGTATTTT
CASSHGDTQYF
>TRBJ1-5|.|many|TRBV7-8
TGTGCCAGCAGCTTGGATCTTGAACAGCCCCAGCATTTT
CASSLDLEQPQHF